The clone carrying this T cell receptor (beta chain) has at least ten counts. Its antigen is still unknown. Germline trimming cut 3 bases from V and 0 bases from J; bases unmatched to any gene: 3. The CDR3 length is 15 residues. Germline values: CDR1 MGHDK, CDR2 SYGVNS. The data were obtained in a study of CD8 T cells in ankylosing spondylitis. Library preparation for TCR beta used quantitative 5'-RACE with molecular barcodes. TCRdb called the 5' RACE reads again in MiXCR, with one record for every CDR3 protein. The sample contains 200,000 to 250,000 distinct CDR3 sequences, roughly 25% of which appear only once. The study's findings and limits: Seemingly distinctive of ankylosing spondylitis blood was a TCR beta motif formed by eight highly homologous variants.

The TCR originated in a male donor with ankylosing spondylitis or in good health (not recorded which). J is TRBJ2-7 and V is TRBV25-1; the match to TRBD2 covers 9 bases. Sequenced: blood, either unsorted or a sorted T cell fraction (not recorded which). The DNA for the CDR3 is TGTGCCAGCAGTGATCGTAGCGGGAGCTCCTACGAGCAGTACTTC. Translation gives CASSDRSGSSYEQYF.